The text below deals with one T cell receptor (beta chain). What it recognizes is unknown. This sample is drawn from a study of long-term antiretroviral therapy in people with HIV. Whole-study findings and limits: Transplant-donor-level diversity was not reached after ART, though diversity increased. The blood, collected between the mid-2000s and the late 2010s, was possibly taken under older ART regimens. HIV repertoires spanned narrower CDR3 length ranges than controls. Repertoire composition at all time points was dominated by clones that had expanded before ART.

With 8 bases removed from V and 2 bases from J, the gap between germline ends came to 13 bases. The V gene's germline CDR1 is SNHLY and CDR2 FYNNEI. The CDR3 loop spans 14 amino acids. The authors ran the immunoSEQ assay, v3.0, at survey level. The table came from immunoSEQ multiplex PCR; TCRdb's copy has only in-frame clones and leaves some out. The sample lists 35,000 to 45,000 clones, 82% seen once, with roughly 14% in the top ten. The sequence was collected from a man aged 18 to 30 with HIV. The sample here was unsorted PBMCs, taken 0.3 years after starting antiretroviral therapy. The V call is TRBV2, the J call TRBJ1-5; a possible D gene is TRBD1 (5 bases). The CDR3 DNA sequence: TGTGCCAGCCAGTCGGGGGGTGGCAATCAGCCCCAGCATTTT. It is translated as CASQSGGGNQPQHF.